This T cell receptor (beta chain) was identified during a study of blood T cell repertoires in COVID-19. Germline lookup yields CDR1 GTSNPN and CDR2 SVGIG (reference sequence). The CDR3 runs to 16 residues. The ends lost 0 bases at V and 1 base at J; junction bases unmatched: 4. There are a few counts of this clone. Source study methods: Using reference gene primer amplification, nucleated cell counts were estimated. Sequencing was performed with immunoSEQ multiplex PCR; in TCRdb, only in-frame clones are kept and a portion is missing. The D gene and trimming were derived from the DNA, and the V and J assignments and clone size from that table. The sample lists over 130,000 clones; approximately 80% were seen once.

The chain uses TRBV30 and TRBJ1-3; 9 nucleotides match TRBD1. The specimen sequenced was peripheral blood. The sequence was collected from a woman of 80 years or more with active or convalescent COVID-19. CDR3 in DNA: TGTGCCTGGAGTGTAACAGGGGGCGCGTCTGGAAACACCATATATTTT. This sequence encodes CAWSVTGGASGNTIYF. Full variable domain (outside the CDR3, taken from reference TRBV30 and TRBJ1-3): SQTIHQWPATLVQPVGSPLSLECTVEGTSNPNLYWYRQAAGRGLQLLFYSVGIGQISSEVPQNLSASRPQDRQFILSSKKLLLSDSGFYLCAWSVTGGASGNTIYFGEGSWLTVV.